This T cell receptor (beta chain) was sequenced during a study of beta chain features in type 1 diabetes. Study-wide results and limits: Type 1 diabetes patients had moderately but significantly shorter TCRB CDR3s in all four CD4+ subsets.

The investigators reverse transcribed all of the isolated RNA, so they sequenced expressed TCRB transcripts. Naive, central memory and regulatory T cell samples produced a mean of approximately 3.5 million reads. Profiled with immunoSEQ multiplex PCR; TCRdb holds only in-frame clones, not every one. There are some 160,000 clones in the sample; roughly 8% occur only once, and 0.45% to 0.6% lies in the top ten. This CDR3 comprises 15 residues. Germline V gene sequence: CDR1 KGHSH, CDR2 LQKENI. The ends were cut back, 4 bases at V and 2 bases at J, with 9 bases in the middle. This clone was counted only a few times. The antigen remains unidentified.

This TCR was recovered from a woman in her late teens or twenties with type 1 diabetes. The source material was central memory CD4+ T cells from blood. This rearrangement joins TRBV18 to TRBJ2-6, with D uncertain. Here the CDR3 reads CASSQSETGANVLTF. The CDR3 nucleotides read TGTGCCAGCTCACAAAGCGAGACTGGGGCCAACGTCCTGACTTTC.